A selection of T cell receptor beta chains follows, all from one sample in a study of T cells in Graves' hyperthyroidism and ophthalmopathy. TCRdb passed the multiplex PCR reads through MiXCR, listing each CDR3 protein once. The sample has around 400,000 distinct CDR3 sequences; roughly 15% are singletons. The sequenced material came from blood. These receptors were collected from a woman aged 60-75 years with Graves' ophthalmopathy. Both conserved end residues are part of each CDR3.

v_gene,j_gene,CDR3aa
TRBV2,TRBJ2-1,CASSAQLNEQFF
TRBV12-3/TRBV12-4,TRBJ2-1,CASNIRTGPQHNEQFF
TRBV24-1,TRBJ2-3,CATSDRTSGLTDTQYF
TRBV6-5,TRBJ1-1,CASSYSGTGQGEAFF
TRBV20-1,TRBJ2-7,CSARDVLREGRSEQYF
TRBV2,TRBJ1-1,CASSTGQGGNTEAFF
TRBV5-1,TRBJ2-3,CASSLVGSPDTQYF
TRBV20-1,TRBJ2-6,CSVFSPLGPGANVLTF
TRBV28,TRBJ1-5,CASRYPGQGAHQPQHF
TRBV29-1,TRBJ2-3,CSVGQGATDTQYF
TRBV5-6,NA,CASSQDSGSGYNEQYF
TRBV19,TRBJ1-4,CASMDWGANEKLFF
TRBV7-9,TRBJ2-7,CASSLAGRSPYEQYF
TRBV15,TRBJ2-3,CATSRDGVTDTQYF
TRBV28,TRBJ2-1,CASSLQSGGSYNEQFF
TRBV10-3,TRBJ1-1,CAIASGLVPTEAFF
TRBV7-2,TRBJ2-7,CASSLAFIPGDLYEQYF
TRBV10-2,TRBJ2-5,CASSESLGYSFGETQYF
TRBV30,TRBJ2-2,CAWTFSGELFF
TRBV11-2,TRBJ1-1,CASSLGRQGGAETEAFF
TRBV6-5,TRBJ2-5,CASSYGNRGYPETQYF
TRBV18,TRBJ1-3,CASSPPSNSGNTIYF
TRBV18,TRBJ2-1,CASSQELEAEQFF
TRBV19,TRBJ2-1,CASSISSGLAGGPNEQFF
TRBV20-1,TRBJ2-3,CSASDPKSTSWTQYF
TRBV2,TRBJ2-7,CASSDESSYEQYF
TRBV7-9,TRBJ2-7,CASSLPPEAQYF
TRBV19,TRBJ2-6,CASSMSLWGTIQAGANVLTF